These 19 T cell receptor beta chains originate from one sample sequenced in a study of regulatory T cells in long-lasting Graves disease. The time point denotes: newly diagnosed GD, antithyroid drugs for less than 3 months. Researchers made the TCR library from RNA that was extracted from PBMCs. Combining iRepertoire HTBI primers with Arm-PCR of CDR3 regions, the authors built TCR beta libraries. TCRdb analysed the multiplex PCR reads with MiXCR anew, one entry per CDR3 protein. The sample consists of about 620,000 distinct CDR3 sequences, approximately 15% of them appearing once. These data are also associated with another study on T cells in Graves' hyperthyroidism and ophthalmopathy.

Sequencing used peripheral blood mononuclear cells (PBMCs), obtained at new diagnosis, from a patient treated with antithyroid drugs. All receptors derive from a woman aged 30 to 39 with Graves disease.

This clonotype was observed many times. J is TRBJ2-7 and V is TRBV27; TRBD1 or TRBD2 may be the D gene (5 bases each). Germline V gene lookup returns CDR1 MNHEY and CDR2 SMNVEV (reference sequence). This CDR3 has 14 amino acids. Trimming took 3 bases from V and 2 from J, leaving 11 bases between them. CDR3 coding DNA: TGTGCCAGCAGTTTGTTGGGGGTCCCCTACGAGCAGTACTTC. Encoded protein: CASSLLGVPYEQYF.

The CDR3 region has the DNA TGCGCCAGCACCACCCCTGGCGTGGGGGAGCTGTTTTTT. It is translated as CASTTPGVGELFF. The V gene is TRBV5-1, the J gene TRBJ2-2, with D unclear. This CDR3 comprises 13 residues. V lost 6 bases, J lost 8 bases, and 14 bases lay in between. The germline V gene encodes CDR1 SGHRS and CDR2 YFSETQ.

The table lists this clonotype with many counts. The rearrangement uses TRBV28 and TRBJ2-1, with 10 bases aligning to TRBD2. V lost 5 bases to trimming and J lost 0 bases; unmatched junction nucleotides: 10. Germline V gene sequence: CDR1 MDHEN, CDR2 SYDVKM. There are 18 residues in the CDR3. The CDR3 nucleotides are TGTGCCAGCAGTCCTAGCGGGAGTGGTAAAAGCTCCTACAATGAGCAGTTCTTC. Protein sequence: CASSPSGSGKSSYNEQFF.

CDR3 loop: CASSPDRGWAEKLFF. In DNA, the CDR3 is TGTGCCAGCAGCCCGGACAGGGGGTGGGCTGAAAAACTGTTTTTT. The V and J genes are TRBV7-2 and TRBJ1-4, with 10 positions matching TRBD1. CDR3 length: 15 residues. Germline CDR1 SGHTA, CDR2 FQGNSA. Losses at the gene ends were 5 bases for V and 7 bases for J; bases not matched to a gene: 7.

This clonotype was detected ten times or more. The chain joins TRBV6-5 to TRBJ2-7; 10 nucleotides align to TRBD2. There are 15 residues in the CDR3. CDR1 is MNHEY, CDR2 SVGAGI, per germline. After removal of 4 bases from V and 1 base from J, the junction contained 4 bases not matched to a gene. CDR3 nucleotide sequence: TGTGCCAGCAGTTGGATTAGCGGGAGGTCCTACGAGCAGTACTTC. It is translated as CASSWISGRSYEQYF.

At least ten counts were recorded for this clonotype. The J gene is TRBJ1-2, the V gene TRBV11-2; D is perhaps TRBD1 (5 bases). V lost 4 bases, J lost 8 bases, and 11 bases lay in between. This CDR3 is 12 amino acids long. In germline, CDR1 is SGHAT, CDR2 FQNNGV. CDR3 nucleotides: TGTGCCAGCAGCTCTCGGGGGGACGGCTACACCTTC. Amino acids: CASSSRGDGYTF.

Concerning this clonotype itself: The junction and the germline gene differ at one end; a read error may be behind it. CDR3: CASSQQRQGPSQAIF. The CDR3 DNA follows: TGTGCCAGCAGTCAGCAAAGACAGGGCCCAAGCCAGGCCATCTTC. The genes are TRBV2 and TRBJ2-1, with TRBD1 identical over 7 bases. Germline V gene sequence: CDR1 SNHLY, CDR2 FYNNEI. The length of the CDR3 is 15 residues.

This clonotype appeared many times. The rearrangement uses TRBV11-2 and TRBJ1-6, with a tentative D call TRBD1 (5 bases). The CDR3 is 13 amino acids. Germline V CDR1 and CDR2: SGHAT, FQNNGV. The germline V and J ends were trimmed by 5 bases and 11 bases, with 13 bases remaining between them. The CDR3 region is CASSQLVGAPLHF. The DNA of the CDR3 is TGTGCCAGCAGCCAACTCGTAGGGGCACCCCTCCACTTT.

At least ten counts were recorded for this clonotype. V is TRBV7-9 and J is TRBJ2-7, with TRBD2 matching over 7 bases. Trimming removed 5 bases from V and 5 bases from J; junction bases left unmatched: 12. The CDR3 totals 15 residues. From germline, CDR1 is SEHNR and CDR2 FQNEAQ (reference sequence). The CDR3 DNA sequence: TGTGCCAGCAGCCCCCCAGGAGCGGGAAGGGACGAGCAGTACTTC. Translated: CASSPPGAGRDEQYF.

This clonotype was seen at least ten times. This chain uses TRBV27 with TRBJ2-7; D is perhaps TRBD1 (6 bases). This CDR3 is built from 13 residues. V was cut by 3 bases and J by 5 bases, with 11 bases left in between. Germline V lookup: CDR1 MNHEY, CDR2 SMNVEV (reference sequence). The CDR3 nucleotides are TGTGCCAGCAGTTTCTATGGGGGCAACGAGCAGTACTTC. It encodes CASSFYGGNEQYF.

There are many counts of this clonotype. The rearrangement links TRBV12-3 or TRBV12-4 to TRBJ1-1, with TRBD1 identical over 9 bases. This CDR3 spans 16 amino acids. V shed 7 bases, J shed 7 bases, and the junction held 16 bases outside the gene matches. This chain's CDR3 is CASNLDRGSSRDEAFF. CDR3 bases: TGTGCCAGCAACCTGGACAGGGGTTCTAGTAGGGATGAAGCTTTCTTT.

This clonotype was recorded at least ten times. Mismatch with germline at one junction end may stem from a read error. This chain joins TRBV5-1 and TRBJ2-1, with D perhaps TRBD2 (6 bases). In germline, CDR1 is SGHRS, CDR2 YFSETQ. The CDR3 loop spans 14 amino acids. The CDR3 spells CATSPTGVYNEQFF. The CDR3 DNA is TGCGCCACCAGCCCGACGGGAGTCTACAATGAGCAGTTCTTC.

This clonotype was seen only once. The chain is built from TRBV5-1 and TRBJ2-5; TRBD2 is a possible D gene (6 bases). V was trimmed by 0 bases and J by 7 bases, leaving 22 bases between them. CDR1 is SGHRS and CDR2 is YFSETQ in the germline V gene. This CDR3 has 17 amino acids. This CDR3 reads CASSLGAAAGSRGTQYF. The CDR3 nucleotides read TGCGCCAGCAGCTTGGGGGCGGCGGCAGGGTCGCGGGGGACCCAGTACTTC.

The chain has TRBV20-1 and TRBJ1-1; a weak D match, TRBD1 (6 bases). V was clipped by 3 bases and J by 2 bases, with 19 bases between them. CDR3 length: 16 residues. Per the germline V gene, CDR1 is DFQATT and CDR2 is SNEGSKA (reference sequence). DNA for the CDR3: TGCAGTGCTAGGTCTGGGACAAGGGGGGGAAACACTGAAGCTTTCTTT. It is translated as CSARSGTRGGNTEAFF.

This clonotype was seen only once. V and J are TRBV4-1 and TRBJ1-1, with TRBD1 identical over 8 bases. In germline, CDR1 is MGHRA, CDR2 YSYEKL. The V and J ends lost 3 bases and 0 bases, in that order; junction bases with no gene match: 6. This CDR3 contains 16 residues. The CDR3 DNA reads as TGCGCCAGCAGCCATCAACAGGGGGGGATGAACACTGAAGCTTTCTTT. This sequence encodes CASSHQQGGMNTEAFF.

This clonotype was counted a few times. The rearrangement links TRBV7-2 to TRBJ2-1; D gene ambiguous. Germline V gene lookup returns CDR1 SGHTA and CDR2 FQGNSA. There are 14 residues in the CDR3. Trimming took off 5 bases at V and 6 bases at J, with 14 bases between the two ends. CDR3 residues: CASSAYGRFNEQFF. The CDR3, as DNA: TGTGCCAGCAGCGCCTATGGACGGTTCAATGAGCAGTTCTTC.

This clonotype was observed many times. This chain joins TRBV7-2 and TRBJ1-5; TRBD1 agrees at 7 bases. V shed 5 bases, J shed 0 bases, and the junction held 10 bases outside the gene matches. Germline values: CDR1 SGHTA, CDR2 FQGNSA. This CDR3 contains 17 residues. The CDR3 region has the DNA TGTGCCAGCAGCCTTCAGACAGGGAAGACTAGCAATCAGCCCCAGCATTTT. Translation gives CASSLQTGKTSNQPQHF.

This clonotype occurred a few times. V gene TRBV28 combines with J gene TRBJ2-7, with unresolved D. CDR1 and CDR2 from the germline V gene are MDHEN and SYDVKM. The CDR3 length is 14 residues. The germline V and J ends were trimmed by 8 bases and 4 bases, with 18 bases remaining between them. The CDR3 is CASLSPDPKYEQYF. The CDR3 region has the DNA TGTGCCAGCTTAAGCCCCGATCCCAAATACGAGCAGTACTTC.

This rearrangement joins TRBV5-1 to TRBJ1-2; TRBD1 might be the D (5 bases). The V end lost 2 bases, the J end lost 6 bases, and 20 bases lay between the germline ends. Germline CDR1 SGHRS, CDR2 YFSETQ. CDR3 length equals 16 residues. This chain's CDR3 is CASSFPSSVPGHGYTF. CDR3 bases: TGCGCCAGCAGCTTCCCCAGCTCCGTCCCGGGACATGGCTACACCTTC.